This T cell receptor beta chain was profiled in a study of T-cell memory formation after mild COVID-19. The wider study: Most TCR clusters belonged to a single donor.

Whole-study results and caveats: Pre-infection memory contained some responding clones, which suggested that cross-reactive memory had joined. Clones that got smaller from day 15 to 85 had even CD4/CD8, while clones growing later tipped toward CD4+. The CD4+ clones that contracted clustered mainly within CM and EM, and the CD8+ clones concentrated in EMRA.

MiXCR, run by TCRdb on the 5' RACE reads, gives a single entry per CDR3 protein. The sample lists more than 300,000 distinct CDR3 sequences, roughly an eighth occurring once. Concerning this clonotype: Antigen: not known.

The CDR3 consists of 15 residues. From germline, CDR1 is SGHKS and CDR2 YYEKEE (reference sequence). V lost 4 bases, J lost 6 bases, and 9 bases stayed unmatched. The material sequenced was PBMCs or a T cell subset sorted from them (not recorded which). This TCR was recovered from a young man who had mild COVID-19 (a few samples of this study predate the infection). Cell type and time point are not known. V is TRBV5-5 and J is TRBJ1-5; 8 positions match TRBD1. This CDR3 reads CASSRTQGAGQPQHF. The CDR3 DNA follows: TGTGCCAGCAGCCGGACGCAGGGGGCGGGTCAGCCCCAGCATTTT.